This T cell receptor beta chain was captured by sequencing in a study of T cells after yellow fever vaccination. Study information: Preparation of fractions with low cell numbers was performed using SMART-Seq v4 Ultra Low Input. General observations from the study: The secondary T-cell response peaked on day 5, not day 15, but was weaker. Abundant bulk-population clonotypes could contaminate the FACS-sorted repertoires.

5'RACE template switching generated TCR cDNA, adding a universal primer site and UMIs. TCRdb re-called the 5' RACE reads through MiXCR, storing one row per CDR3 protein. The sample records about 550,000 distinct CDR3 sequences, 15% to 20% being singletons. The table lists this clonotype with a few counts. Its antigen is unidentified. The ends were cut back, 2 bases at V and 3 bases at J, with 12 bases in the middle. This CDR3 region has 15 residues. Germline CDR1 reads SGHAT; CDR2 reads FQNNGV. The chain joins TRBV11-2 to TRBJ2-3; D possibly corresponds to TRBD1 (7 bases). This TCR was recovered from a young man who received the YFV17D yellow fever vaccine. The sample was PBMCs, taken 15 days after the yellow fever booster vaccination. CDR3 DNA sequence: TGTGCCAGCAGCTTAATGGAGGGGGCAACAGATACGCAGTATTTT. Amino acid sequence: CASSLMEGATDTQYF.